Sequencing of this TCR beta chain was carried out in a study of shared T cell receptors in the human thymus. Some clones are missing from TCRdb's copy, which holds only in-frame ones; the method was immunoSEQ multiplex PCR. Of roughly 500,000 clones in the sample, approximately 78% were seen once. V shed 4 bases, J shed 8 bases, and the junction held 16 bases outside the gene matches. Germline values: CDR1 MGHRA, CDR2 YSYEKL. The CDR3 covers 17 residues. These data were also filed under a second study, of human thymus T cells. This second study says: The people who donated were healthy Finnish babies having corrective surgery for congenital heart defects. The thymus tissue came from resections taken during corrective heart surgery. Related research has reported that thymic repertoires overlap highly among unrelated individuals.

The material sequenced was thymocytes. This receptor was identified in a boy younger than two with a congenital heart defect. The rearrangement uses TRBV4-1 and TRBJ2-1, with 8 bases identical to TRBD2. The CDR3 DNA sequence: TGCGCCAGCAGCCTCCTCACCCAACCAACGCGGGGGGATGAGCAGTTCTTC. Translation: CASSLLTQPTRGDEQFF.